These 3 T cell receptor beta chains were sequenced from one sample in a study of T cells in Graves' hyperthyroidism and ophthalmopathy. Amplification targeted TCR beta CDR3 regions from RNA transcripts. HTBI primers were employed in a first-round RT-PCR of the TCR CDR3. TCRdb itself ran the multiplex PCR reads through MiXCR, one entry per CDR3 protein. The sample yields under 400,000 distinct CDR3 sequences, about 16% seen once. Sequences were obtained from blood. The origin of the receptors is an older woman with Graves' ophthalmopathy.

The rearrangement joins TRBV20-1 to TRBJ1-6; D might be TRBD1 (5 bases). Trimming shortened V by 5 bases and J by 4 bases, and 15 bases separated the two germline ends. Germline values: CDR1 DFQATT, CDR2 SNEGSKA (reference sequence). This CDR3 comprises 15 residues. CDR3 loop: CSALGTDNYNSPLHF. In nucleotides, the CDR3 is TGCAGTGCTTTGGGGACCGATAATTATAATTCACCCCTCCACTTT.

This rearrangement joins TRBV7-9 to TRBJ2-3; 9 bases match TRBD1. The germline gives CDR1 SEHNR, CDR2 FQNEAQ (reference sequence). After removal of 2 bases from V and 0 bases from J, the junction contained 18 bases not matched to a gene. This CDR3 has 21 amino acids. The CDR3 spells CASSLTRDRADLASSTDTQYF. CDR3 nucleotides: TGTGCCAGCAGCTTAACCAGGGACAGGGCCGACTTGGCCTCTAGCACAGATACGCAGTATTTT.

Concerning this clonotype: This may be a read error, as it is one base from a much larger clone. The genes are TRBV11-2 and TRBJ2-7; TRBD2 matches at 9 bases. The CDR3 extends over 15 amino acids. Germline CDR1 SGHAT, CDR2 FQNNGV. CDR3 DNA: TGTGCCAGCAGCCAAGAGGCTAGCGGGATGGCCGAGCGGTACTTC. Protein sequence: CASSQEASGMAERYF.